What follows are 3 T cell receptor beta chains derived from one specimen sequenced in a study of T cells in narcolepsy. Assay used: immunoSEQ multiplex PCR; TCRdb lists only in-frame clones, some missing. The sample holds about 35,000 clones; approximately 77% are singletons and the top ten take roughly 2%. The sequenced sample was memory (CD45RA-) CD4+ T cells from blood. The source is a human donor in good health.

V gene TRBV5-1 combines with J gene TRBJ2-7, with no clear D. The V gene lost 4 bases and the J gene lost 9 bases, with 32 bases spanning the gap. From germline, CDR1 is SGHRS and CDR2 YFSETQ. The CDR3 consists of 18 residues. CDR3 DNA: TGCGCCAGCAGCCCCCAAGGGTCCGGACGGCCGTCGGTGTTCAGGCAGTACTTC. It translates to CASSPQGSGRPSVFRQYF.

The rearrangement joins TRBV5-1 to TRBJ2-2; D possibly corresponds to TRBD2 (5 bases). Trimming cost V 4 bases and J 5 bases, with 9 bases left between them. This CDR3 spans 13 amino acids. Germline CDR1 reads SGHRS; CDR2 reads YFSETQ. Here the CDR3 reads CASSPEATGELFF. CDR3 coding DNA: TGCGCCAGCAGCCCGGAGGCGACCGGGGAGCTGTTTTTT. The whole variable domain, remainder taken from reference TRBV5-1 and TRBJ2-2, is KAGVTQTPRYLIKTRGQQVTLSCSPISGHRSVSWYQQTPGQGLQFLFEYFSETQRNKGNFPGRFSGRQFSNSRSEMNVSTLELGDSALYLCASSPEATGELFFGEGSRLTVL.

V is TRBV6-6 and J is TRBJ1-4, with 7 bases fitting TRBD1. The CDR3 length is 15 residues. From germline, CDR1 is MNHNY and CDR2 SVGAGI (reference sequence). Trimming took 5 bases from V and 6 from J; bases not matched to a gene: 9. In DNA form, the CDR3 reads TGTGCCAGCAGTACATCGACAGGGAGTGATGAAAAACTGTTTTTT. Translating it yields CASSTSTGSDEKLFF.